Listed below are T cell receptor beta chains from one sample, sequenced in a study of CD8 T cells in Susac syndrome. In TCRdb, the immunoSEQ multiplex PCR reads were re-called with MiXCR into one record per CDR3 protein. The sample lists around 200,000 distinct CDR3 sequences, roughly 94% occurring once. Sequencing was done on a sample of CD4+ T cells from PBMCs. These receptors came from a human donor with Susac syndrome. Both conserved end residues are part of each CDR3. The order of the fields is clone size, V gene, D gene, J gene, CDR3 protein, CDR3 DNA. A D gene is named only where the DNA matches it firmly. Clone size is stated in some rows and not others, as once, few, many or a class when expanded.

>few|TRBV5-6|TRBD1|TRBJ1-5
CASSLGTGGYQPQHF
TGTGCCAGCAGCTTGGGGACAGGGGGCTATCAGCCCCAGCATTTT
>NA|TRBV20-1|NA|TRBJ2-5
CSARFPLERETQYF
TGCAGTGCTAGATTCCCTTTAGAACGAGAGACCCAGTACTTC
>NA|TRBV18|NA|TRBJ1-5
CASSPDAVSNQPQHF
TGTGCCAGCTCTCCGGACGCTGTCTCCAATCAGCCCCAGCATTTT
>NA|TRBV29-1|TRBD1|TRBJ1-2
CSVSSRGTAPSNYGYTF
TGCAGCGTATCCTCGCGCGGGACAGCCCCATCTAACTATGGCTACACCTTC
>NA|TRBV5-1|TRBD1|TRBJ1-2
CASSLTDRGYYGYTF
TGCGCCAGCAGCCTTACGGACAGGGGATACTATGGCTACACCTTC
>NA|TRBV7-8|NA|TRBJ2-7
CASSLDGGNYEQYF
TGTGCCAGCAGCTTAGATGGGGGGAACTACGAGCAGTACTTC
>NA|TRBV7-2|TRBD1|TRBJ1-5
CASSQEGTGLNQPQHF
TGTGCCAGCAGCCAAGAAGGGACAGGCCTTAATCAGCCCCAGCATTTT
>NA|TRBV5-1|NA|TRBJ1-4
CASSLAAGSDLGKLFF
TGCGCCAGCAGCTTGGCGGCAGGATCGGATTTGGGAAAACTGTTTTTT
>NA|TRBV12-3/TRBV12-4|NA|TRBJ1-1
CASTPSPRGFEAFF
TGTGCCAGCACTCCCTCACCTCGGGGCTTTGAAGCTTTCTTT
>NA|TRBV7-9|TRBD2|TRBJ2-6
CASSSPKERETGANVLTF
TGTGCCAGCAGCTCGCCCAAAGAGCGGGAGACTGGGGCCAACGTCCTGACTTTC
>NA|TRBV5-1|NA|TRBJ1-3
CASSSKGETGNTIYF
TGCGCCAGCAGCTCGAAAGGGGAGACTGGAAACACCATATATTTT